The rows below give T cell receptor beta chains drawn from one sample of a study of shared clonotypes between healthy human individuals. The protocol was immunoSEQ multiplex PCR, while the TCRdb copy is restricted to in-frame clones and leaves out a portion. The repertoire includes 2.5 million or so clones, 90% to 95% of them detected once, and roughly 0.15% sits in the top ten. Sequenced input: naive CD4+ T cells sorted from blood. The receptors come from a man younger than 35 in good health. The conserved cysteine and the conserved F or W are not part of the CDR3 here. The D gene is left open where the match is weak.

NA,TRBV10-3,AIRRDSEQF
TRBD2,TRBV7-9,ASYETGGPDGELF
NA,TRBV6-5,ASRAETQY
TRBD2,TRBV7-2,ASARAGALYEQY
TRBD2,TRBV7-2,ASSLSGTTMGQETQY
TRBD2,TRBV9,ASSVDGTNSPYEQY
NA,TRBV28,ASGIAGLEQY
NA,TRBV5-6,ASSLSGREDNQPQH
NA,TRBV11-2,ASSLEGRGASYNEQF
NA,TRBV2,ASSLIQGNTEAF
NA,TRBV4-3,ASSQVGAGNTEAF
NA,TRBV4-3,ASSQDGPRGRDEQY
NA,TRBV10-3,AISELSNYGYT
NA,TRBV7-2,ASSGTRSSGSYSPLH
TRBD2,TRBV11-2,ASSLVVKRGGIAKNIQY
NA,TRBV28,ASRLPGSDVYEQY
TRBD1,TRBV19,ASREWTGLDTEAF
NA,TRBV5-6,ASSPDKNTEAF
TRBD2,TRBV10-3,AISELGLATTDTQY
NA,TRBV29-1,SVVYGSKQETQY
TRBD1,TRBV25-1,ASSDPGTGSYEQY
NA,TRBV9,ASSPRVGGNNSPLH